Listed below are T cell receptor beta chains from one sample, sequenced in a study of long-term antiretroviral therapy in people with HIV. The protocol was immunoSEQ multiplex PCR, while the TCRdb copy is restricted to in-frame clones and leaves out a portion. The sample carries 48,000 or so clones, roughly 80% recorded once. The input for sequencing was unsorted PBMCs, taken 0.8 years after starting antiretroviral therapy. The receptors were gathered from a young woman with HIV. Each CDR3 is given with its conserved first and last residue. Each record gives: V gene, J gene, D gene, CDR3 DNA, CDR3 protein. D genes are given only for firm matches.

>TRBV9|TRBJ2-1|TRBD2
TGTGCCAGCAGCGCCCGAATCGGGAGGGCTTCCTACAATGAGCAGTTCTTC
CASSARIGRASYNEQFF
>TRBV15|TRBJ2-5|-
TGTGCCACCAGCGGGGTGCGGGGCGAGACCCAGTACTTC
CATSGVRGETQYF
>TRBV9|TRBJ2-2|-
TGTGCCAGCACGGGGGCCCCTAATTCCGGGGAGCTGTTTTTT
CASTGAPNSGELFF
>TRBV21-1|TRBJ2-1|-
TGTGCCAGCAGCAAAGAGGGCCTGGCGGGAGGGCCCTACAATGAGCAGTTCTTC
CASSKEGLAGGPYNEQFF
>TRBV6-5|TRBJ1-1|-
TGTGCCAGCAGTAGTCAGGAGAACACTGAAGCTTTCTTT
CASSSQENTEAFF
>TRBV2|TRBJ2-7|-
TGTGCCAGCAGTGAGACGCTATTCTACGAGCAGTACTTC
CASSETLFYEQYF
>TRBV4-2|TRBJ1-2|-
TGTGCCAGCAGCCAAGATTACAGGAAGTTCGGGTATGGCTACACCTTC
CASSQDYRKFGYGYTF
>TRBV5-4|TRBJ2-3|TRBD1
TGTGCCAGCAGCCCGACGGGACAGGGGGTGGATACGCAGTATTTT
CASSPTGQGVDTQYF
>TRBV29-1|TRBJ1-2|TRBD1
TGCAGCGTTGAAGCAGGGGGAAACTATGGCTACACCTTC
CSVEAGGNYGYTF
>TRBV19|TRBJ1-5|-
TGTGCCAGTAGTATAAGTCGGCAGGGGAATCAGCCCCAGCATTTT
CASSISRQGNQPQHF